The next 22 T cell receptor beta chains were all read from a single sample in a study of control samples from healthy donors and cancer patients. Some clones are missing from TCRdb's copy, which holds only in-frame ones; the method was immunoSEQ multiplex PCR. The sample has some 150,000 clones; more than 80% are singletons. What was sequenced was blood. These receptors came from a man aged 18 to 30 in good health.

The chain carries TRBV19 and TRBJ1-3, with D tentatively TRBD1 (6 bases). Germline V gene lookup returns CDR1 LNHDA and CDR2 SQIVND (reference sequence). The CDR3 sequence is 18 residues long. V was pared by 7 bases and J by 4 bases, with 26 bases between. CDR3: CASIKGTRRPWEGNTIYF. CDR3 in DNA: TGTGCCAGTATTAAGGGGACAAGGCGGCCGTGGGAAGGAAACACCATATATTTT.

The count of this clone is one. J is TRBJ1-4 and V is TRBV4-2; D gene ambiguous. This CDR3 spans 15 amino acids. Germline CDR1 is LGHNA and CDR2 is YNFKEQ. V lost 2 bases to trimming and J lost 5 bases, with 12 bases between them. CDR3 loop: CASSQSGSSNEKLFF. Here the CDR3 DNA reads TGTGCCAGCAGCCAATCGGGGAGTAGCAATGAAAAACTGTTTTTT.

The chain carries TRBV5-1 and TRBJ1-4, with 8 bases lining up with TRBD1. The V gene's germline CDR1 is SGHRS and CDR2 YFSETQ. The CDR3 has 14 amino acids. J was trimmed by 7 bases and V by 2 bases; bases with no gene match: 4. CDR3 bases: TGCGCCAGCAGCTTACAGGGGGTCGGTGAAAAACTGTTTTTT. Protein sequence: CASSLQGVGEKLFF.

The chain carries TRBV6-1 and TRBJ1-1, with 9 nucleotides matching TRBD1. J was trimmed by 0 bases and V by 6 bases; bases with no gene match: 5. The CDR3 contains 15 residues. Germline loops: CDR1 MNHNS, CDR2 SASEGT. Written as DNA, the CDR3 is TGTGCCAGCAGCATCGGACAGGGGATGAACACTGAAGCTTTCTTT. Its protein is CASSIGQGMNTEAFF.

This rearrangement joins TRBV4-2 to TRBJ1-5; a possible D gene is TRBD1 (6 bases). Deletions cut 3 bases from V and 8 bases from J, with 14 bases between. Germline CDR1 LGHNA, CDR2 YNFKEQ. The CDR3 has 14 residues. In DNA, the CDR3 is TGTGCCAGCAGCCAGGACAGCCTGAAGGAGCCCCAGCATTTT. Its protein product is CASSQDSLKEPQHF.

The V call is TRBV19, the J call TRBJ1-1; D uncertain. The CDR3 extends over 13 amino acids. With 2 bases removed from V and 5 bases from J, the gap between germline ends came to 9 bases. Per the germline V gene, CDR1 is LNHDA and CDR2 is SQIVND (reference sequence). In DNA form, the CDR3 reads TGTGCCAGTAGTATACTAAGTGGAACTGAAGCTTTCTTT. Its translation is CASSILSGTEAFF.

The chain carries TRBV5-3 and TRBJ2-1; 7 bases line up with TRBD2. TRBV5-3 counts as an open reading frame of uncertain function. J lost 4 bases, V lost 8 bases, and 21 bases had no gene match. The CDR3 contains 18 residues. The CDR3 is CASPPGLSGAFWYNEQFF. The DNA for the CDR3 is TGTGCCAGCCCGCCGGGACTAAGCGGGGCGTTTTGGTACAATGAGCAGTTCTTC.

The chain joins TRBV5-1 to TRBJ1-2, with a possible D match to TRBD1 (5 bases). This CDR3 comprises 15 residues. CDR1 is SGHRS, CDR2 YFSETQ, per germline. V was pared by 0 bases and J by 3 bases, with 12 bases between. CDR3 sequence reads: CASSLGVGGDYGYTF. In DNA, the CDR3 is TGCGCCAGCAGCTTGGGGGTGGGGGGTGACTATGGCTACACCTTC.

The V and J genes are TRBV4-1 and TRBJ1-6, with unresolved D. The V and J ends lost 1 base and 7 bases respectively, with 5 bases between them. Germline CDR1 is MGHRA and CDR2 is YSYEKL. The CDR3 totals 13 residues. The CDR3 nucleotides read TGCGCCAGCAGCCAAGGGGGAAATTCACCCCTCCACTTT. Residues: CASSQGGNSPLHF.

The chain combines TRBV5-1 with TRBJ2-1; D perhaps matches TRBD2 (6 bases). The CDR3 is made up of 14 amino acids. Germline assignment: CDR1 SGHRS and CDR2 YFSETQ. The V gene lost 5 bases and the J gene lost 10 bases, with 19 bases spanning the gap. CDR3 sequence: CASRGDWVEEEQFF. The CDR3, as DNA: TGCGCCAGCAGGGGGGACTGGGTTGAAGAAGAGCAGTTCTTC.

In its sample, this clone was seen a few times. The CDR3 bases are TGTGCCAGCAGTGAACGGCCAGGGTTGAATGGCTACACCTTC. This encodes CASSERPGLNGYTF. The chain employs TRBV6-1 and TRBJ1-2; D possibly corresponds to TRBD1 (5 bases). Trimming shortened V by 2 bases and J by 6 bases, and 13 bases separated the two germline ends. Germline CDR1 is MNHNS and CDR2 is SASEGT. The CDR3 is 14 residues long.

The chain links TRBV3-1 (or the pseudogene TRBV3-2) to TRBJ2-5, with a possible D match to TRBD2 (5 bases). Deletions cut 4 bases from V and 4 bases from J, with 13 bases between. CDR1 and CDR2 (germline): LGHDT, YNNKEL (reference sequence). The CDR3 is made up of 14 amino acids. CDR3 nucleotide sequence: TGTGCCAGCAGCCCCCCTGGCCGGGGAGAGACCCAGTACTTC. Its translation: CASSPPGRGETQYF.

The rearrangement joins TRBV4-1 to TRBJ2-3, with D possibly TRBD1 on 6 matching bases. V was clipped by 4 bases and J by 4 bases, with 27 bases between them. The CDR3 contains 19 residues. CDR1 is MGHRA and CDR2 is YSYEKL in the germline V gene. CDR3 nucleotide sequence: TGCGCCAGCAGCCTAAGTGCCCTCGTGGCCAGGGGATTTGCAGATACGCAGTATTTT. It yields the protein CASSLSALVARGFADTQYF.

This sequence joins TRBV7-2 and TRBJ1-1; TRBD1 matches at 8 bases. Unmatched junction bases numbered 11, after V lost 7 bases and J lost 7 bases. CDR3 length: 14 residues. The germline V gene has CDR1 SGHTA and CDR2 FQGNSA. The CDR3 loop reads CASTRQGFALEAFF. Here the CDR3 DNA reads TGTGCCAGCACCCGACAGGGGTTTGCTCTTGAAGCTTTCTTT.

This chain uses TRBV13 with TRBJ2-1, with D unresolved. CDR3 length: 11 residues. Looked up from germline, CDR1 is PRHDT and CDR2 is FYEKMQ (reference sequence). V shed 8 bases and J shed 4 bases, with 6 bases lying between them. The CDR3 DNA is TGTGCCAGCCACAGATACAATGAGCAGTTCTTC. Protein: CASHRYNEQFF.

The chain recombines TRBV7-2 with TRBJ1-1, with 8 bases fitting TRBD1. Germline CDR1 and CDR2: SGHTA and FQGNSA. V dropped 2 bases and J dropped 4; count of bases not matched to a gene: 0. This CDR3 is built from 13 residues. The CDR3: CASSLTGGTEAFF. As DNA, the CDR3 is TGTGCCAGCAGCTTAACAGGGGGCACTGAAGCTTTCTTT. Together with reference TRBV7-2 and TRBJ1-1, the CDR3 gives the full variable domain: GAGVSQSPSNKVTEKGKDVELRCDPISGHTALYWYRQSLGQGLEFLIYFQGNSAPDKSGLPSDRFSAERTGGSVSTLTIQRTQQEDSAVYLCASSLTGGTEAFFGQGTRLTVV.

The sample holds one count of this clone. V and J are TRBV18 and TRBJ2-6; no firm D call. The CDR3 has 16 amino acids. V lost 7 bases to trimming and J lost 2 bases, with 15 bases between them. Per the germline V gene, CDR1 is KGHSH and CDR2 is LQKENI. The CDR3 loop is CASFPTTRAGANVLTF. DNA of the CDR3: TGTGCCAGCTTCCCAACGACAAGGGCTGGGGCCAACGTCCTGACTTTC.

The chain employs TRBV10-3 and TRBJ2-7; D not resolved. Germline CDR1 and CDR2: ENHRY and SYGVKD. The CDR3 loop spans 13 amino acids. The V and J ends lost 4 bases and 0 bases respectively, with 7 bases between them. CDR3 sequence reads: CAISVASSYEQYF. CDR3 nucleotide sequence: TGTGCCATCAGTGTTGCCAGCTCCTACGAGCAGTACTTC.

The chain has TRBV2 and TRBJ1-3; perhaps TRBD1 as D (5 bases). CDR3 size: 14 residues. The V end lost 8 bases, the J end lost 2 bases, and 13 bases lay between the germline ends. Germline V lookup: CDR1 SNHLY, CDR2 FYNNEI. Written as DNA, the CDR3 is TGTGCCAGCCAAGGGACGCTGGCTGGAAACACCATATATTTT. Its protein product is CASQGTLAGNTIYF.

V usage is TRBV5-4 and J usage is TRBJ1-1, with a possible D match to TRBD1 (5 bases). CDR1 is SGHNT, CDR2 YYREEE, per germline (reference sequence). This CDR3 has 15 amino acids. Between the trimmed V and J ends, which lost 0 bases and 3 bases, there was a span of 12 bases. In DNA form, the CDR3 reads TGTGCCAGCAGCTTGGACGCGGGGCAGGACACTGAAGCTTTCTTT. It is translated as CASSLDAGQDTEAFF.

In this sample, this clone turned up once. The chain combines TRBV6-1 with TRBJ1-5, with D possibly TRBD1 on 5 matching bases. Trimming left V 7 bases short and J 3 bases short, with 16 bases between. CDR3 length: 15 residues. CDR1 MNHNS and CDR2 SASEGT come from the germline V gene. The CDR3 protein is CASMGELYNNQPQHF. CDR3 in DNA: TGTGCCAGCATGGGGGAGCTTTATAACAATCAGCCCCAGCATTTT.

CDR3 DNA sequence: TGTGCCAGCAGCCAGAATCTTCCAGGCAATAATTCACCCCTCCACTTT. Protein sequence: CASSQNLPGNNSPLHF. The rearrangement links TRBV2 to TRBJ1-6; unclear D gene. This CDR3 contains 16 residues. V shed 6 bases and J shed 5 bases, with 17 bases lying between them. Germline CDR1 SNHLY, CDR2 FYNNEI. The complete variable domain, with remaining parts taken from reference TRBV2 and TRBJ1-6, reads EPEVTQTPSHQVTQMGQEVILRCVPISNHLYFYWYRQILGQKVEFLVSFYNNEISEKSEIFDDQFSVERPDGSNFTLKIRSTKLEDSAMYFCASSQNLPGNNSPLHFGNGTRLTVT.